This T cell receptor beta chain appears in the sequencing data of a study of shared clonotypes between healthy human individuals. Study findings and constraints: Deeper or shallower sequencing was expected to change how clonotypes are shared among donors. In having few donors, the study represented limited genetic and exposure-history diversity.

There were no recent acute infections or vaccinations among the donors, who were healthy HIV-negative adults. The data were produced by immunoSEQ multiplex PCR, yet TCRdb's version contains in-frame clones alone and is incomplete. The table lists fewer than 500,000 clones, 75% to 80% of them singletons, with around 12% in the top ten. Concerning this clone itself: The antigen remains undetermined.

The CDR3 has 16 residues. In germline, CDR1 is SGHDT, CDR2 YYEEEE. The germline V and J ends were trimmed by 0 bases and 4 bases, with 17 bases remaining between them. Input material: PBMCs. V usage is TRBV5-6 and J usage is TRBJ2-7; no clear D gene. The sequence derives from a woman in her forties in good health. Some clones in this sample may be carry-over from other donors' samples. The CDR3 bases are TGTGCCAGCAGCTTGGATCCGGCCGCGGCCCTTTACGAGCAGTACTTC. Its translation: CASSLDPAAALYEQYF.